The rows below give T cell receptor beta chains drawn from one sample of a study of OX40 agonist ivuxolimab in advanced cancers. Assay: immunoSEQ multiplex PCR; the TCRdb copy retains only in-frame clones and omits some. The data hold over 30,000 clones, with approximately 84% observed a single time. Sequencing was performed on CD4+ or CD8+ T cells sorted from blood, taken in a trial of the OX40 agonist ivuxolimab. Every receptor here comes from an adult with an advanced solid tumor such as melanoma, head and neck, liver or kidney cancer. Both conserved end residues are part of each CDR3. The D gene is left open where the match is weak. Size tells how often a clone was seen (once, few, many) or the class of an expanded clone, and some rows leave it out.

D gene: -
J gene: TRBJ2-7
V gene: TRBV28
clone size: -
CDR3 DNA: TGTGCCAGCAGTTTATTGCGGTTATACGAGCAGTACTTC
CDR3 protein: CASSLLRLYEQYF

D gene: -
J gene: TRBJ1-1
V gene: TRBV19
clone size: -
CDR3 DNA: TGTGCCAGTAGTCCCCCGGGGCTTTGGACTGAAGCTTTCTTT
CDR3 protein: CASSPPGLWTEAFF

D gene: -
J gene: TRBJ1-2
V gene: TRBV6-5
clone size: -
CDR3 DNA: TGTGCCAGCAGTTACCTGAAAGACAGCTACTATGGCTACACCTTC
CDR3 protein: CASSYLKDSYYGYTF

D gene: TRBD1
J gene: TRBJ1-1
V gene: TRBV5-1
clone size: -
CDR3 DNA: TGCGCCAGCAGCTCCGATGCCACAGGGGGCGGTTGGAACACTGAAGCTTTCTTT
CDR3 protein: CASSSDATGGGWNTEAFF

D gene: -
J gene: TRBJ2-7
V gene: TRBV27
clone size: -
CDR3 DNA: TGTGCCAGCAGTTCCCCCGGCAAGCTCTACGAGCAGTACTTC
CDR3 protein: CASSSPGKLYEQYF

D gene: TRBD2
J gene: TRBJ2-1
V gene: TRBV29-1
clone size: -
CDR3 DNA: TGCAGCGTTGAATCCGGACTAGACAATGAGCAGTTCTTC
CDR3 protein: CSVESGLDNEQFF

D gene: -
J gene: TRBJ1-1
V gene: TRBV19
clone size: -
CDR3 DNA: TGTGCCAGTCTAAGTGGGAACACTGAAGCTTTCTTT
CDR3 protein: CASLSGNTEAFF

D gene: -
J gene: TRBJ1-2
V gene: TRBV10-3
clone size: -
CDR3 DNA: TGTGCCATCACCAACGGGGACAACCCTAACTATGGCTACACCTTC
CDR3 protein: CAITNGDNPNYGYTF

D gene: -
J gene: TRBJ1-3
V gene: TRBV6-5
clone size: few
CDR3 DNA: TGTGCCAGCAGCGGTGTAGGAAACACCATATATTTT
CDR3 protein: CASSGVGNTIYF

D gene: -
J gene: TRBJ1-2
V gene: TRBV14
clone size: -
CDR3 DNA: TGTGCCAGCAGCCAAGATGGAGTAGCCCTTAACTATGGCTACACCTTC
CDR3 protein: CASSQDGVALNYGYTF

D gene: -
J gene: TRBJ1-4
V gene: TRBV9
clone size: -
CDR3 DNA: TGTGCCAGCAGCGGACCGGGGGGTTCGCATGAAAAACTGTTTTTT
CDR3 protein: CASSGPGGSHEKLFF

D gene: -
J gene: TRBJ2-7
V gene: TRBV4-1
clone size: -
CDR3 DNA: TGCGCCAGCAGCCTGCCCACGGCCAACGAGCAGTACTTC
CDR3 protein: CASSLPTANEQYF

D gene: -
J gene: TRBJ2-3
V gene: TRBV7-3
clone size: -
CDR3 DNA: TGTGCCAGCAGCCCCACTGGGGGAGCGTACACAGATACGCAGTATTTT
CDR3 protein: CASSPTGGAYTDTQYF

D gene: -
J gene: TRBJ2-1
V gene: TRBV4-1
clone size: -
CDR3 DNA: TGCGCCAGCGCCCAGGAATGGGAGACTTACAATGAGCAGTTCTTC
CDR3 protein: CASAQEWETYNEQFF

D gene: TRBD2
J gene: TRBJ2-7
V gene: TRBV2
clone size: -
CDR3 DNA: TGTGCCAGTGGGACTAGCGAGACCTACGAGCAGTACTTC
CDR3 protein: CASGTSETYEQYF

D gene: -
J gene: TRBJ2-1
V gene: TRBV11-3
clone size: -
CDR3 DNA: TGTGCCAGCAGCTTAGGTGGCGACAATCCTTACAATGAGCAGTTCTTC
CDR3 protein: CASSLGGDNPYNEQFF

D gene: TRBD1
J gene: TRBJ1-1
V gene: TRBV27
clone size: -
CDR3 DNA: TGTGCCAGCAGTTCGACAGGGGGAATTACTGAAGCTTTCTTT
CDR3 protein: CASSSTGGITEAFF

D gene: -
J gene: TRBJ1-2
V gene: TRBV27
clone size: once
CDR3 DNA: TGTGCCAGCAGTCCTCGATTGGACCGAGAGCCTAACTATGGCTACACCTTC
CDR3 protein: CASSPRLDREPNYGYTF

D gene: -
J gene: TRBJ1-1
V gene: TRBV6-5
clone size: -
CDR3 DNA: TGTGCCAGCAGTTATAGGCCTAGCAACACTGAAGCTTTCTTT
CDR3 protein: CASSYRPSNTEAFF

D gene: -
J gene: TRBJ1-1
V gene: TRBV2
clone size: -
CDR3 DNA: TGTGCCAGCGGCAGACAGCAGGGAGCTTTCTTT
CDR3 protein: CASGRQQGAFF

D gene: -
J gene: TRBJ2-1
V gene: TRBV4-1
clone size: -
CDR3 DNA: TGCGCCAGCAGCCAAGGGTTTGAGGTCAATGAGCAGTTCTTC
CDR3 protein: CASSQGFEVNEQFF

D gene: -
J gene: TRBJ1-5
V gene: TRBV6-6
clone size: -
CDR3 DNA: TGTGCCAGCAGTTTATGGACGGCCGATCACCGGCCCCAGCATTTT
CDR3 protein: CASSLWTADHRPQHF

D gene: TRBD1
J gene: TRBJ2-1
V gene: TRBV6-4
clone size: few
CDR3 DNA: TGTGCCAGCAGTACAGGGGAAAGAAATGAGCAGTTCTTC
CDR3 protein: CASSTGERNEQFF